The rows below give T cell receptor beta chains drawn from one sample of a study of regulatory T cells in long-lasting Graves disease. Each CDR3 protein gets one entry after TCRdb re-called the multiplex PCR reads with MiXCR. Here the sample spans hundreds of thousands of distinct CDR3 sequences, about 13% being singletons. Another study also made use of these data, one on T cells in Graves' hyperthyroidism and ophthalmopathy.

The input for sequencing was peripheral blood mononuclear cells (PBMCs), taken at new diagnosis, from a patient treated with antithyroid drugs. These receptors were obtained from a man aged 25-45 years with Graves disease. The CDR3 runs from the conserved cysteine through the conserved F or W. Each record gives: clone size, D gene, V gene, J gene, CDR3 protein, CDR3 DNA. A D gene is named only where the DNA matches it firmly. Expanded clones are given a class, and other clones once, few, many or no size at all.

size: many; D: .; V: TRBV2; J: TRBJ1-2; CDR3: CASSLTASEAGYTF; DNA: TGTGCCAGCAGTTTGACAGCCTCGGAGGCTGGCTACACCTTC
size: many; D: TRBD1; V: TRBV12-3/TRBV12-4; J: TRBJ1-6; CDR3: CASSSTRGIRRSPLHF; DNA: TGTGCCAGCAGTTCCACCAGGGGGATTAGGCGTTCACCCCTCCACTTT
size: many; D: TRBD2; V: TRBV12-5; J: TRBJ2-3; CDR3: CASGLDRTSGSPFHTQYF; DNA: TGTGCTAGTGGTTTGGATAGGACTAGCGGGAGTCCGTTCCATACGCAGTATTTT
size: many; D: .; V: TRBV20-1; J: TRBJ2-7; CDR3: CSAGGSYEQYF; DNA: TGCAGTGCTGGGGGGTCCTACGAGCAGTACTTC
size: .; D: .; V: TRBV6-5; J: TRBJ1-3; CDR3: CASSYSSRISGNTIYF; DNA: TGTGCCAGCAGTTACTCGTCCAGAATCTCTGGAAACACCATATATTTT
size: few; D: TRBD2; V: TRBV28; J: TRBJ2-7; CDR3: CAIRTSVPHEQYF; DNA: TGTGCCATCCGGACTAGCGTCCCCCACGAGCAGTACTTC
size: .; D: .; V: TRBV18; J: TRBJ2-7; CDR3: CASSPDEYEQYF; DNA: TGTGCCAGCTCACCCGACGAGTACGAGCAGTACTTC
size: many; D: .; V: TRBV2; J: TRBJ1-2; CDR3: CASSDRGQVRGYTF; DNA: TGTGCCAGCAGTGACCGGGGGCAGGTACGCGGCTACACCTTC
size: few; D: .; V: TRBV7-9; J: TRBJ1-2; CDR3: CASSSTAGNYGYTF; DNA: TGTGCCAGCAGTTCTACCGCAGGAAACTATGGCTACACCTTC
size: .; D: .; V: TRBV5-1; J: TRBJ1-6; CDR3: CASSLVGEYSPLHF; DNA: TGCGCCAGCAGCTTGGTCGGGGAGTACTCACCCCTCCACTTT
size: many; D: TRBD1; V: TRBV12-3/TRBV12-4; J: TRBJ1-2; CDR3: CASRSDRRGTGVPRSSYTF; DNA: TGTGCCAGCAGGTCCGATCGCAGGGGGACAGGGGTTCCTCGGTCGAGCTACACCTTC
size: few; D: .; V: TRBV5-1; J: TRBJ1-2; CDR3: CASSADRRTYGYTF; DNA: TGCGCCAGCAGCGCGGACCGGAGGACGTATGGCTACACCTTC
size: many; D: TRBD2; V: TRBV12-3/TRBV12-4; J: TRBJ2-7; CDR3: CASSRETSGPYEQYF; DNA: TGTGCCAGCAGCCGCGAGACTAGCGGACCCTACGAGCAGTACTTC
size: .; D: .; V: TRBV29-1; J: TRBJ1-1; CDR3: CSVEEIDWYDTEAFF; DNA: TGCAGCGTTGAAGAAATAGATTGGTACGACACTGAAGCTTTCTTT
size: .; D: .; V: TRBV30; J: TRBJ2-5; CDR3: CAWRWLDGGTQYF; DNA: TGTGCCTGGAGATGGCTAGATGGTGGGACCCAGTACTTC
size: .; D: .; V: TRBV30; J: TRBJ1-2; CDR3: CAWSRRRRTELLNYGYTF; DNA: TGTGCCTGGAGTCGACGCAGGCGGACGGAGCTCCTTAACTATGGCTACACCTTC
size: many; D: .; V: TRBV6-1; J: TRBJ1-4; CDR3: CASSEGRGRATNEKLFF; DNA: TGTGCCAGCAGTGAAGGGCGGGGGAGAGCAACTAATGAAAAACTGTTTTTT
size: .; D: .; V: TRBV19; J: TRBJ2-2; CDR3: CASSTGLGSTGELFF; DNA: TGTGCCAGTAGTACGGGACTGGGGTCTACCGGGGAGCTGTTTTTT
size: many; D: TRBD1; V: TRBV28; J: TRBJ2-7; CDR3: CASTPDRRAREQYF; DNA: TGTGCCAGCACGCCGGACAGGCGTGCACGCGAGCAGTACTTC
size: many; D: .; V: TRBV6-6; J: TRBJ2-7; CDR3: CASSYSDPGIGYEQYF; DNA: TGTGCCAGCAGTTACTCGGATCCGGGAATAGGGTACGAGCAGTACTTC
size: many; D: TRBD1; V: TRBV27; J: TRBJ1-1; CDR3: CASSTYRGMNTEAFF; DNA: TGTGCCAGCAGTACCTACAGGGGCATGAACACTGAAGCTTTCTTT
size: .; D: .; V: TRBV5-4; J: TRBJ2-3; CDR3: CASSSKSGTTDTQYF; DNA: TGTGCCAGCAGCTCTAAGAGCGGAACCACAGATACGCAGTATTTT
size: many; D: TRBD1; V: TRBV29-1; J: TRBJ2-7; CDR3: CSALTGVGEQYF; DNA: TGCAGCGCCCTGACAGGGGTTGGCGAGCAGTACTTC
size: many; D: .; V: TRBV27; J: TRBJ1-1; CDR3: CASSLYPRQGAFF; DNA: TGTGCCAGCAGTCTATACCCCCGGCAAGGCGCTTTCTTT
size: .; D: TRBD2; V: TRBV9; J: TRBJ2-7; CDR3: CASSPGGLAGVVEQYF; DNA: TGTGCCAGCAGCCCTGGGGGACTAGCGGGAGTAGTTGAGCAGTACTTC
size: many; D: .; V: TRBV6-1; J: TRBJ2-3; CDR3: CASSSPRTQGTDTQYF; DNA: TGTGCCAGCAGTAGCCCCCGAACGCAGGGCACAGATACGCAGTATTTT
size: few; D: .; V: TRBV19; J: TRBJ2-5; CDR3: CASRLDAGLRETQYF; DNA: TGTGCCAGTAGACTCGATGCGGGGCTGCGGGAGACCCAGTACTTC
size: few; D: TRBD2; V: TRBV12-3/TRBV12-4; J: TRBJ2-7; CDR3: CASSQNSGNSYEQYF; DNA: TGTGCCAGCAGTCAAAATAGCGGGAACTCCTACGAGCAGTACTTC
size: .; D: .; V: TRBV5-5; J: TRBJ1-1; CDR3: CASSLGVVGPNEAFF; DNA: TGTGCCAGCAGCTTGGGTGTTGTTGGGCCTAATGAAGCTTTCTTT
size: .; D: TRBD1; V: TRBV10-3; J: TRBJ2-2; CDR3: CAISELDRTNTGELFF; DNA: TGTGCCATCAGTGAGTTGGACAGGACGAACACCGGGGAGCTGTTTTTT
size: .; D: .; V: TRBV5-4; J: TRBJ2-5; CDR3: CASSGLGGGKETQYF; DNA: TGTGCCAGCAGCGGCCTGGGCGGAGGAAAAGAGACCCAGTACTTC
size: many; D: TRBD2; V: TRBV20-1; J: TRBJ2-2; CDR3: CSARGEAWGLAVTGELFF; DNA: TGCAGTGCTAGAGGGGAGGCGTGGGGACTAGCGGTCACCGGGGAGCTGTTTTTT
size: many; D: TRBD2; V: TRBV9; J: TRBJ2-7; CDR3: CASSVVAGGAYEQYF; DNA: TGTGCCAGCAGCGTAGTCGCGGGAGGTGCCTACGAGCAGTACTTC
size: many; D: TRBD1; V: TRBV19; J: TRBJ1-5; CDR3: CASSIDRGQPQHF; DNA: TGTGCCAGCAGTATCGACAGGGGTCAGCCCCAGCATTTT
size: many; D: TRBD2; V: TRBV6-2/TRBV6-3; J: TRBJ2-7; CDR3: CASRPGLAGGEQYF; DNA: TGTGCCAGCAGACCAGGACTAGCGGGGGGCGAGCAGTACTTC
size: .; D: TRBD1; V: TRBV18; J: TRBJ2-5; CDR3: CASSPRSSTGVETQHF; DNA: TGTGCCAGCTCACCGCGTTCTTCGACAGGGGTAGAGACCCAGCACTTC
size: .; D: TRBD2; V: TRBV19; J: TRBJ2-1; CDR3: CASSIVLRTSGRSYNEQFF; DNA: TGTGCCAGTAGTATAGTATTGAGGACTAGCGGGAGGTCCTACAATGAGCAGTTCTTC
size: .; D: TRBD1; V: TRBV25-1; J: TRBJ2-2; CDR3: CASSEDRGISRELFF; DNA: TGTGCCAGCAGTGAGGACAGGGGTATTTCCCGGGAGCTGTTTTTT
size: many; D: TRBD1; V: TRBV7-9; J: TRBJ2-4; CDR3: CASSPSWETGANIQYF; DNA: TGTGCCAGCAGCCCCTCGTGGGAGACAGGGGCAAACATTCAGTACTTC
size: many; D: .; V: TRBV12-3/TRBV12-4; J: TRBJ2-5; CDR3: CASLQGIEETQYF; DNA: TGTGCCAGCCTTCAGGGGATTGAAGAGACCCAGTACTTC
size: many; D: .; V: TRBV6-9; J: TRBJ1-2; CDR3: CASSYRGGYGYTF; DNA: TGTGCCAGCAGTTACAGGGGTGGCTATGGCTACACCTTC
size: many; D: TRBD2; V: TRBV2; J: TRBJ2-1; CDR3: CASRDGTSASSYNEQFF; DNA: TGTGCCAGCAGGGATGGGACTAGCGCTAGCTCCTACAATGAGCAGTTCTTC
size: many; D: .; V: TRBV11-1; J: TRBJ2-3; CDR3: CASSLMTPLTDTQYF; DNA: TGTGCCAGCAGCTTAATGACTCCTCTAACAGATACGCAGTATTTT